What follows are 30 T cell receptor beta chains derived from one specimen sequenced in a study of blood T cell repertoires in COVID-19. The repertoire was sequenced with immunoSEQ multiplex PCR; TCRdb's copy has only in-frame clones and lacks some. The sample has 40,000 or so clones; roughly 81% are singletons. Sample: peripheral blood. All receptors come from a human donor in a cohort sampled during active COVID-19.

This chain links TRBV29-1 with TRBJ2-7, with TRBD2 matching over 8 bases. The CDR3 has 16 residues. CDR1 and CDR2 from the germline V gene are SQVTM and ANQGSEA. V shed 0 bases, J shed 6 bases, and the junction held 13 bases outside the gene matches. The CDR3 loop is CSVEEGSSGGRGEQYF. The DNA for the CDR3 is TGCAGCGTTGAAGAGGGGTCCAGCGGGGGTAGGGGCGAGCAGTACTTC.

The V and J genes are TRBV19 and TRBJ2-1; D is undetermined. CDR1 and CDR2 from the germline V gene are LNHDA and SQIVND (reference sequence). This CDR3 contains 11 residues. Trimming left V 2 bases short and J 10 bases short, with 6 bases between. CDR3 DNA: TGTGCCAGTAGTATACAAGCGGAGCAGTTCTTC. It codes for CASSIQAEQFF.

This clone was found a few times. The chain is built from TRBV10-2 and TRBJ2-5; 11 bases are a match to TRBD1. Germline CDR1 and CDR2: WSHSY and SAAADI. V was clipped by 9 bases and J by 4 bases; unmatched bases: 4. CDR3 length equals 13 residues. The CDR3 loop is CARWGQGGETQYF. In DNA form, the CDR3 reads TGCGCCAGATGGGGACAGGGGGGAGAGACCCAGTACTTC.

The V call is TRBV5-4, the J call TRBJ2-2; D ambiguous. Trimming removed 1 base from V and 1 base from J, with 2 bases in between. The CDR3 extends over 13 amino acids. Germline values: CDR1 SGHNT, CDR2 YYREEE (reference sequence). CDR3 protein: CASSLRNTGELFF. CDR3 coding DNA: TGTGCCAGCAGCTTGCGGAACACCGGGGAGCTGTTTTTT.

The chain combines TRBV11-1 with TRBJ1-2, with D perhaps TRBD1 (6 bases). CDR3 length: 14 amino acids. V dropped 5 bases and J dropped 4 bases, with 14 bases sitting between them. Germline CDR1 is SGHAT and CDR2 is FQDESV (reference sequence). This CDR3 reads CASSPRDTGYGYTF. The CDR3 DNA reads as TGTGCCAGCAGCCCCCGGGACACGGGCTATGGCTACACCTTC.

Here the CDR3 DNA reads TGTGCCAGCAGTCGAGAGAGGCATGGCTACACCTTC. Amino acid sequence: CASSRERHGYTF. The chain couples TRBV6-5 to TRBJ1-2; D unclear. This CDR3 contains 12 residues. Trimming cost V 5 bases and J 6 bases, with 10 bases left between them. Germline V CDR1 and CDR2: MNHEY, SVGAGI.

This CDR3 reads CSVEGGEQITEAFF. The CDR3 nucleotides are TGCAGCGTTGAAGGGGGGGAGCAGATCACTGAAGCTTTCTTT. The chain links TRBV29-1 to TRBJ1-1; a weak D match, TRBD1 (5 bases). V was clipped by 1 base and J by 4 bases, with 13 bases between them. Germline-derived CDR1 and CDR2 are SQVTM and ANQGSEA. The CDR3 is 14 residues long.

In DNA form, the CDR3 reads TGTGCCAGCAGTCCGGGACAGAATAATTCACCCCTCCACTTT. Protein: CASSPGQNNSPLHF. The chain employs TRBV6-5 and TRBJ1-6, with 7 bases matching TRBD1. The germline CDR1 and CDR2 sequences are MNHEY and SVGAGI. The CDR3 contains 14 residues. V trimming: 5 bases; J trimming: 5 bases; junction bases outside the gene matches: 3.

V usage is TRBV13 and J usage is TRBJ2-5, with 8 bases fitting TRBD1. Germline CDR1 is PRHDT and CDR2 is FYEKMQ (reference sequence). CDR3 size: 17 residues. V was clipped by 0 bases and J by 1 base; unmatched bases: 7. The CDR3 loop reads CASSLGESTGAQETQYF. Here the CDR3 DNA reads TGTGCCAGCAGCTTAGGTGAATCGACAGGGGCCCAAGAGACCCAGTACTTC.

J is TRBJ1-1 and V is TRBV4-2; D might be TRBD1 (5 bases). Per the germline V gene, CDR1 is LGHNA and CDR2 is YNFKEQ. Between the trimmed V and J ends, which lost 1 base and 0 bases, there was a span of 15 bases. CDR3 length: 17 amino acids. The CDR3, as DNA: TGTGCCAGCAGCCAAGTCTGGCAGGGCCCAATGAACACTGAAGCTTTCTTT. The encoded protein is CASSQVWQGPMNTEAFF.

The sample holds one count of this clone. The V and J genes are TRBV9 and TRBJ2-3; 7 positions agree with TRBD2. The CDR3 consists of 17 residues. The V and J ends lost 4 bases and 8 bases, in that order; junction bases with no gene match: 19. CDR1 is SGDLS, CDR2 YYNGEE, per germline. Here the CDR3 reads CASSQRGGTNLESTQYF. In DNA, the CDR3 is TGTGCCAGCAGCCAAAGAGGTGGGACTAATCTTGAGAGTACGCAGTATTTT.

The chain uses TRBV3-1 (or the pseudogene TRBV3-2) and TRBJ1-1; D is possibly TRBD1 (5 bases). Germline V lookup: CDR1 LGHDT, CDR2 YNNKEL (reference sequence). V was pared by 3 bases and J by 1 base, with 9 bases between. The CDR3 has 14 amino acids. The CDR3 nucleotides are TGTGCCAGCAGCCATGAAACAGGGAACACTGAAGCTTTCTTT. It yields the protein CASSHETGNTEAFF.

V usage is TRBV3-1 (or the pseudogene TRBV3-2) and J usage is TRBJ2-5; 15 bases map to TRBD2. With V trimmed by 4 bases and J by 2 bases, 5 bases remained unmatched. The CDR3 sequence is 17 residues long. In germline, CDR1 is LGHDT, CDR2 YNNKEL (reference sequence). The CDR3 loop is CASSPGTSGGRQETQYF. Written as DNA, the CDR3 is TGTGCCAGCAGCCCTGGGACTAGCGGGGGGCGACAAGAGACCCAGTACTTC.

This clone was seen only once. This chain connects TRBV6-2 or TRBV6-3 to TRBJ2-7; 7 positions match TRBD2. CDR1 and CDR2 (germline): MNHEY, SVGEGT. J gave up 0 bases and V 5 bases, and 4 bases lay outside the gene matches. The CDR3 has 14 residues. CDR3 in amino acids: CASSSGESSYEQYF. The CDR3 bases are TGTGCCAGCAGTAGCGGGGAAAGCTCCTACGAGCAGTACTTC.

This chain uses TRBV7-3 with TRBJ2-3; TRBD1 aligns across 7 bases. Germline V gene lookup returns CDR1 SGHTA and CDR2 FQGTGA. Unmatched junction bases numbered 8, after V lost 4 bases and J lost 7 bases. The CDR3 has 14 residues. Here the CDR3 reads CASSSGQTPNTQYF. The DNA for the CDR3 is TGTGCCAGCAGCTCGGGACAGACACCGAATACGCAGTATTTT.

The V call is TRBV2, the J call TRBJ2-2, with D possibly being TRBD2 (5 bases). The CDR3 totals 14 residues. With 1 base removed from V and 2 bases from J, the gap between germline ends came to 5 bases. Germline values: CDR1 SNHLY, CDR2 FYNNEI. The DNA for the CDR3 is TGTGCCAGCAGTGAAGGACTAAACACCGGGGAGCTGTTTTTT. Amino acid sequence: CASSEGLNTGELFF.

The CDR3 DNA is TGTGCCAGTAGTTTTGGGACAGAGGTAGAGACCCAGTACTTC. This translates into CASSFGTEVETQYF. The V gene is TRBV19, the J gene TRBJ2-5; TRBD1 matches at 7 bases. The junction had 7 bases not matched to a gene; V was cut back by 5 bases and J by 4 bases. The CDR3 runs 14 residues. The germline gives CDR1 LNHDA, CDR2 SQIVND (reference sequence).

The chain has TRBV3-1 (or the pseudogene TRBV3-2) and TRBJ2-2; possible D gene TRBD2, 6 bases. The CDR3 has 15 residues. V was trimmed by 4 bases and J by 4 bases, leaving 13 bases between them. Germline loops: CDR1 LGHDT, CDR2 YNNKEL (reference sequence). The CDR3 DNA reads as TGTGCCAGCAGCCGCCTCTCGGAGGGCACCGGGGAGCTGTTTTTT. Its translation: CASSRLSEGTGELFF.

A few counts support this clone. The V call is TRBV5-1, the J call TRBJ1-1; the D gene is possibly TRBD1 (6 bases). In germline, CDR1 is SGHRS, CDR2 YFSETQ. Trimming shortened V by 4 bases and J by 5 bases, and 18 bases separated the two germline ends. The CDR3 is made up of 15 amino acids. The DNA for the CDR3 is TGCGCCAGCAGCGCCCGACAGGACGGAAGAACTGAAGCTTTCTTT. It encodes CASSARQDGRTEAFF.

This chain uses TRBV2 with TRBJ1-3, with D perhaps TRBD1 (5 bases). CDR1 SNHLY and CDR2 FYNNEI come from the germline V gene. The CDR3 runs to 13 residues. The germline V and J ends were trimmed by 4 bases and 3 bases, with 7 bases remaining between them. CDR3 nucleotide sequence: TGTGCCAGCAGTGCCAGGGTTGGAAACACCATATATTTT. Its translation: CASSARVGNTIYF.

The rearrangement uses TRBV24-1 and TRBJ1-3, with no clear D. V dropped 9 bases and J dropped 0 bases, with 14 bases sitting between them. Germline values: CDR1 KGHDR, CDR2 SFDVKD. The CDR3 contains 15 residues. CDR3 amino acids: CATARRGPSGNTIYF. The CDR3 region has the DNA TGTGCCACCGCCCGAAGAGGCCCCTCTGGAAACACCATATATTTT.

V and J are TRBV5-8 and TRBJ2-7; D gene unclear. Trimming cost V 4 bases and J 6 bases, with 20 bases left between them. Germline assignment: CDR1 SGHTS and CDR2 YDEGEE. The CDR3 covers 15 residues. The CDR3 sequence: CASSIVGIVPGEQYF. In DNA, the CDR3 is TGTGCCAGCAGCATAGTGGGTATCGTTCCGGGCGAGCAGTACTTC.

This clone was counted between two and nine times. The V gene is TRBV27, the J gene TRBJ2-2; TRBD1 agrees at 9 bases. Germline CDR1 is MNHEY and CDR2 is SMNVEV (reference sequence). The V segment lost 5 bases and the J segment 5 bases; nucleotides outside the gene matches: 9. The CDR3 length is 16 residues. CDR3 coding DNA: TGTGCCAGCAGTCGCCGGGGGACAGGGAGGACCGGGGAGCTGTTTTTT. Amino acid sequence: CASSRRGTGRTGELFF.

This chain links TRBV6-2 or TRBV6-3 with TRBJ2-1; 11 nucleotides align to TRBD1. This CDR3 spans 17 amino acids. CDR1 MNHEY and CDR2 SVGEGT come from the germline V gene. V was pared by 2 bases and J by 12 bases, with 15 bases of the junction left unmatched. The CDR3 region is CASSYPTTRTGGGRQFF. CDR3 nucleotide sequence: TGTGCCAGCAGTTACCCGACAACCCGGACAGGGGGCGGGCGGCAGTTCTTC.

This clone was seen a handful of times. The gene calls are TRBV6-6 and TRBJ1-4; D possibly corresponds to TRBD1 (6 bases). Trimming cost V 5 bases and J 6 bases, with 19 bases left between them. The germline V gene has CDR1 MNHNY and CDR2 SVGAGI (reference sequence). The CDR3 sequence is 16 residues long. The CDR3 bases are TGTGCCAGCAGTAGGGGGGGAGGGACGCGGGATGAAAAACTGTTTTTT. Protein product: CASSRGGGTRDEKLFF.

The V gene is TRBV4-2, the J gene TRBJ1-2; tentative D call: TRBD1 (6 bases). V was pared by 11 bases and J by 8 bases, with 15 bases between. Germline CDR1 LGHNA, CDR2 YNFKEQ. The CDR3 has 11 amino acids. CDR3 amino acids: CASSKDSGYTF. The CDR3, as DNA: TGTGCCTCTAGCAAGGACAGCGGCTACACCTTC.

J is TRBJ1-2 and V is TRBV2; D possibly corresponds to TRBD1 (5 bases). Trimming took off 7 bases at V and 3 bases at J, with 18 bases between the two ends. The CDR3 is 15 residues long. Germline CDR1 and CDR2: SNHLY and FYNNEI. This CDR3 reads CASTLVGGGDYGYTF. CDR3 nucleotide sequence: TGTGCCAGCACCTTAGTCGGCGGGGGGGACTATGGCTACACCTTC.

The CDR3 DNA reads TGTGCCAGCAGCGCCGGGGGTTGGGGGGACACTGAAGCTTTCTTT. Translation: CASSAGGWGDTEAFF. This chain uses TRBV11-3 with TRBJ1-1; tentative D call: TRBD1 (5 bases). There are 15 residues in the CDR3. CDR1 SGHNT and CDR2 YENEEA come from the germline V gene. The germline V and J ends were trimmed by 5 bases and 3 bases, with 16 bases remaining between them.

The chain joins TRBV5-4 to TRBJ2-2, with 7 bases that match TRBD2. The V segment lost 6 bases and the J segment 7 bases; nucleotides outside the gene matches: 9. CDR1 is SGHNT, CDR2 YYREEE, per germline (reference sequence). The CDR3 consists of 14 residues. CDR3 residues: CASNTHGTNGELFF. DNA of the CDR3: TGTGCCAGCAACACCCACGGGACTAACGGGGAGCTGTTTTTT.

This clone was seen more than once but under ten times. The rearrangement links TRBV11-2 to TRBJ1-1; 8 nucleotides align to TRBD1. CDR3 length equals 14 residues. J was trimmed by 8 bases and V by 0 bases; bases with no gene match: 5. The V gene's germline CDR1 is SGHAT and CDR2 FQNNGV. CDR3 nucleotides: TGTGCCAGCAGCTTAGAGGCAGGGGGCAGCGAAGCTTTCTTT. This translates into CASSLEAGGSEAFF.